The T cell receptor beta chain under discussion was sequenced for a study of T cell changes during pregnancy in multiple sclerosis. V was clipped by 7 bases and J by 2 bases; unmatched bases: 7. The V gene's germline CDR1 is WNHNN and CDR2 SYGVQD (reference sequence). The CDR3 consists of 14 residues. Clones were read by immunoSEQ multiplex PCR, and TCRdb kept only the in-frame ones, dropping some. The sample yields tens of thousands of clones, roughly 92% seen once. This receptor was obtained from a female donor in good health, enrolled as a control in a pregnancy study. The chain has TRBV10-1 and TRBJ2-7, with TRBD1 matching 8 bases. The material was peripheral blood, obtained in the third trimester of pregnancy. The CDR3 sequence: CASKADRGPYEQYF. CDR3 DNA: TGCGCCAGCAAAGCCGACAGGGGTCCCTACGAGCAGTACTTC.